These 23 T cell receptor beta chains share one sample of origin, sequenced in a study of blood T cell repertoires in COVID-19. Using immunoSEQ multiplex PCR, the repertoire was profiled, and TCRdb retains in-frame clones only, with some absent. The sample yields 65,000 to 75,000 clones, more than 85% seen once. Sequencing was carried out using peripheral blood. These TCRs come from a human donor with active COVID-19. The donor label of this sample is uncertain.

The chain recombines TRBV18 with TRBJ2-1, with 11 positions matching TRBD2. The CDR3 is 15 amino acids. The junction had 5 bases not matched to a gene; V was cut back by 3 bases and J by 7 bases. Germline loops: CDR1 KGHSH, CDR2 LQKENI. In DNA form, the CDR3 reads TGTGCCAGCTCACCGTCTACTAGCGGGGGTAATGAGCAGTTCTTC. This gives the protein CASSPSTSGGNEQFF.

This rearrangement joins TRBV5-4 to TRBJ2-3, with D possibly matching TRBD2 (5 bases). Per the germline V gene, CDR1 is SGHNT and CDR2 is YYREEE (reference sequence). The CDR3 has 16 amino acids. V gave up 3 bases and J gave up 2 bases, with 16 bases separating them. The chain's CDR3 is CASSSIPKDSTDTQYF. In DNA form, the CDR3 reads TGTGCCAGCAGCTCGATACCGAAGGACTCCACAGATACGCAGTATTTT.

The V gene is TRBV24-1, the J gene TRBJ2-3; D is possibly TRBD1 (6 bases). V dropped 2 bases and J dropped 7 bases, with 12 bases sitting between them. The germline gives CDR1 KGHDR, CDR2 SFDVKD. The CDR3 loop spans 14 amino acids. CDR3: CATSDWSGGNTQYF. The DNA for the CDR3 is TGTGCCACCAGTGATTGGAGTGGGGGCAATACGCAGTATTTT.

The V call is TRBV25-1, the J call TRBJ1-2; 8 bases align to TRBD1. The CDR3 runs 12 residues. Germline trimming cut 7 bases from V and 7 bases from J; bases unmatched to any gene: 5. The V gene's germline CDR1 is MGHDK and CDR2 SYGVNS. CDR3 region: CASTFTGGGYTF. In DNA, the CDR3 is TGTGCCAGCACCTTTACAGGGGGTGGCTACACCTTC.

The CDR3 DNA follows: TGTGCCAGCAGCTTAGGTTCTGACTATGGCTACACCTTC. Protein sequence: CASSLGSDYGYTF. The chain recombines TRBV7-9 with TRBJ1-2; D not certain. This CDR3 is built from 13 residues. Germline assignment: CDR1 SEHNR and CDR2 FQNEAQ (reference sequence). V was clipped by 1 base and J by 3 bases, with 6 bases between them. Full variable domain (missing parts from reference TRBV7-9 and TRBJ1-2): DTGVSQNPRHKITKRGQNVTFRCDPISEHNRLYWYRQTLGQGPEFLTYFQNEAQLEKSRLLSDRFSAERPKGSFSTLEIQRTEQGDSAMYLCASSLGSDYGYTFGSGTRLTVV.

The DNA for the CDR3 is TGTGCCAGCAATATCCGACAGGGTCGAGGCTACACCTTC. Translation gives CASNIRQGRGYTF. The chain carries TRBV28 and TRBJ1-2, with TRBD1 identical over 7 bases. Germline loops: CDR1 MDHEN, CDR2 SYDVKM. The V gene end was trimmed by 7 bases and the J gene end by 8 bases; junction bases not matched to a gene: 10. The CDR3 is 13 residues long.

V gene TRBV3-1 (or the pseudogene TRBV3-2) combines with J gene TRBJ2-3; D may be TRBD2 (6 bases). Trimming shortened V by 1 base and J by 4 bases, and 12 bases separated the two germline ends. Germline CDR1 is LGHDT and CDR2 is YNNKEL (reference sequence). The CDR3 is made up of 15 amino acids. In DNA, the CDR3 is TGTGCCAGCAGCCAAGTTTCGGGAGTGTCAGATACGCAGTATTTT. Its translation: CASSQVSGVSDTQYF.

V is TRBV27 and J is TRBJ2-7; 15 bases map to TRBD2. The CDR3 is 19 amino acids. J lost 6 bases, V lost 5 bases, and 17 bases had no gene match. Per the germline V gene, CDR1 is MNHEY and CDR2 is SMNVEV (reference sequence). The CDR3 sequence: CASSPDRTSGRVERSEQYF. The CDR3, as DNA: TGTGCCAGCAGTCCAGACCGGACTAGCGGGAGGGTAGAGCGGAGCGAGCAGTACTTC.

V is TRBV6-1 and J is TRBJ2-1, with TRBD2 matching over 7 bases. The CDR3 is made up of 18 amino acids. Trimming cost V 6 bases and J 1 base; bases outside gene matches: 15. The germline V gene encodes CDR1 MNHNS and CDR2 SASEGT. Written as DNA, the CDR3 is TGTGCCAGCAGGGAACGACTAGCCTATACTAAATCCTACAATGAGCAGTTCTTC. Its translation is CASRERLAYTKSYNEQFF.

The rearrangement joins TRBV5-1 to TRBJ1-5; tentative D call: TRBD1 (6 bases). This CDR3 spans 15 amino acids. V gave up 0 bases and J gave up 6 bases, with 13 bases separating them. Germline-derived CDR1 and CDR2 are SGHRS and YFSETQ. The CDR3 region has the DNA TGCGCCAGCAGCTTGGAGGCAGGGGCGGGTCAGCCCCAGCATTTT. Protein sequence: CASSLEAGAGQPQHF.

This chain joins TRBV18 and TRBJ2-1, with a possible D match to TRBD2 (5 bases). Germline V gene data show CDR1 as KGHSH and CDR2 as LQKENI. V lost 3 bases and J 9 bases, leaving 15 bases between the germline ends. The CDR3 length is 14 residues. The CDR3 DNA reads TGTGCCAGCTCACCGCCCACTAGGTCAACTGAGCAGTTCTTC. It specifies CASSPPTRSTEQFF.

The V and J genes are TRBV28 and TRBJ1-5; 12 nucleotides match TRBD1. V lost 8 bases to trimming and J lost 7 bases; unmatched junction nucleotides: 24. The CDR3 has 20 amino acids. From germline, CDR1 is MDHEN and CDR2 SYDVKM. CDR3 protein: CASQLYRIGDRGRRRQPQHF. The CDR3 nucleotides are TGTGCCAGCCAATTATATCGAATCGGGGACAGGGGGCGAAGAAGACAGCCCCAGCATTTT.

The V and J genes are TRBV7-2 and TRBJ2-7; TRBD2 matches 14 bases. CDR1 and CDR2 from the germline V gene are SGHTA and FQGNSA. CDR3 size: 17 residues. The V segment lost 4 bases and the J segment 1 base; nucleotides outside the gene matches: 6. The CDR3 sequence: CASSYRGTSGGSYEQYF. The CDR3 coding sequence is TGTGCCAGCAGCTATAGAGGGACTAGCGGGGGATCCTACGAGCAGTACTTC.

The CDR3 reads CASSSLLGEQYF. The CDR3 DNA reads TGTGCCAGCAGTTCCCTCCTCGGCGAGCAGTACTTC. The chain employs TRBV28 and TRBJ2-7, with unresolved D. The CDR3 is 12 residues long. V lost 4 bases, J lost 6 bases, and 10 bases lay in between. Germline V gene data show CDR1 as MDHEN and CDR2 as SYDVKM.

This chain links TRBV5-1 with TRBJ1-6; no firm D call. Germline V CDR1 and CDR2: SGHRS, YFSETQ. The ends were cut back, 0 bases at V and 5 bases at J, with 6 bases in the middle. CDR3 length equals 14 residues. The CDR3, as DNA: TGCGCCAGCAGCTTGGCGGGTCATAATTCACCCCTCCACTTT. It translates to CASSLAGHNSPLHF.

V gene TRBV6-6 combines with J gene TRBJ2-3; a possible D gene is TRBD1 (5 bases). The V and J ends lost 8 bases and 6 bases respectively, with 18 bases between them. Germline assignment: CDR1 MNHNY and CDR2 SVGAGI (reference sequence). The CDR3 spans 14 residues. In DNA form, the CDR3 reads TGTGCCAGCCTGGTGGGGCAGGGATGGGATACGCAGTATTTT. Residues: CASLVGQGWDTQYF.

The chain carries TRBV10-2 and TRBJ1-1, with 7 positions matching TRBD1. Germline CDR1 and CDR2: WSHSY and SAAADI. There are 13 residues in the CDR3. V lost 10 bases, J lost 3 bases, and 8 bases stayed unmatched. The CDR3 nucleotides read TGCGCCACGGCTGCAGGGGGAGACACTGAAGCTTTCTTT. This encodes CATAAGGDTEAFF.

This clone was detected only a few times. The J gene is TRBJ2-7, the V gene TRBV10-3; tentatively, D is TRBD2 (5 bases). The CDR3 sequence is 13 residues long. The V gene lost 1 base and the J gene lost 3 bases, with 7 bases spanning the gap. CDR1 and CDR2 (germline): ENHRY, SYGVKD. This chain's CDR3 is CAISEFGIYEQYF. The CDR3 DNA reads as TGTGCCATCAGTGAGTTCGGGATCTACGAGCAGTACTTC.

V gene TRBV11-2 combines with J gene TRBJ1-1; the match to TRBD1 covers 8 bases. This CDR3 comprises 15 residues. The J segment lost 0 bases and the V segment lost 5 bases, leaving 5 bases of the junction unmatched. Germline values: CDR1 SGHAT, CDR2 FQNNGV. The CDR3 DNA reads TGTGCCAGCAGCGCAACAGGGGGGGTGAACACTGAAGCTTTCTTT. Translated, it gives CASSATGGVNTEAFF.

CDR3: CASSPTGPSSYEQYF. The CDR3 nucleotides read TGTGCCAGCTCACCAACAGGGCCGAGCTCCTACGAGCAGTACTTC. V is TRBV18 and J is TRBJ2-7; D is possibly TRBD1 (6 bases). The CDR3 spans 15 residues. The germline V and J ends were trimmed by 2 bases and 0 bases, with 11 bases remaining between them. Germline CDR1 is KGHSH and CDR2 is LQKENI.

J is TRBJ2-7 and V is TRBV24-1; 7 nucleotides align to TRBD1. This CDR3 contains 14 residues. The J segment lost 3 bases and the V segment lost 4 bases, leaving 5 bases of the junction unmatched. CDR1 is KGHDR and CDR2 is SFDVKD in the germline V gene. CDR3 bases: TGTGCCACCAGTGACCCGGGACAGAACTACGAGCAGTACTTC. Translating it yields CATSDPGQNYEQYF.

The rearrangement links TRBV19 to TRBJ2-7; 8 nucleotides align to TRBD2. CDR1 LNHDA and CDR2 SQIVND come from the germline V gene (reference sequence). The CDR3 has 14 amino acids. The V segment lost 7 bases and the J segment 4 bases; nucleotides outside the gene matches: 9. CDR3 sequence reads: CASKGAGASYEQYF. CDR3 bases: TGTGCCAGTAAAGGAGCGGGAGCCAGTTACGAGCAGTACTTC.

J is TRBJ2-7 and V is TRBV28; 8 nucleotides line up with TRBD1. The V segment lost 8 bases and the J segment 2 bases; nucleotides outside the gene matches: 5. CDR3 length equals 13 residues. The germline CDR1 and CDR2 sequences are MDHEN and SYDVKM. CDR3 in amino acids: CASFGQGAYEQYF. The CDR3 DNA reads TGTGCCAGCTTCGGACAGGGCGCCTACGAGCAGTACTTC. Full variable domain (outside the CDR3, taken from reference TRBV28 and TRBJ2-7): DVKVTQSSRYLVKRTGEKVFLECVQDMDHENMFWYRQDPGLGLRLIYFSYDVKMKEKGDIPEGYSVSREKKERFSLILESASTNQTSMYLCASFGQGAYEQYFGPGTRLTVT.